This T cell receptor (beta chain) was sequenced for a study of control samples from healthy donors and cancer patients. The length of the CDR3 is 16 residues. Between the trimmed V and J ends, which lost 0 bases and 3 bases, there was a span of 15 bases. The germline V gene encodes CDR1 LGHNA and CDR2 YSLEER. Generated by immunoSEQ multiplex PCR, the TCRdb table keeps only in-frame clones and is missing some. The sample includes approximately 150,000 clones, 70% to 90% of them seen just once. The V gene is TRBV4-3, the J gene TRBJ2-7; perhaps TRBD2 as D (6 bases). This sequence was found in a man in his late teens or twenties in good health. Input material: blood. The chain's CDR3 is CASSQDPWRGDYEQYF. The CDR3 DNA sequence: TGCGCCAGCAGCCAAGACCCGTGGCGGGGAGACTACGAGCAGTACTTC.